What follows is one TCR beta chain and its context. It has no known antigen specificity. Per-nucleotide qualities are absent, and no much larger clonotype sits a single base away. The sample is drawn from a study of cytomegalovirus exposure and HLA in healthy donors (dated by TCRdb to about 2017). With regard to the full study: An earlier analysis of 587 of the donors reported approximately 300 Gb of sequence data and 100 million to 120 million unique TCR beta sequences obtained from around 180 million T cells. An early release that covered more than 550 HLA-typed donors contained approximately 300 gigabases of sequencing data and 70 million to 100 million unique TCR sequences. Of the approximately 370 genotyped donors, 65% to 90% were placed in the genetic ancestry cluster associated with self-reported Caucasian donors. The study aimed to test whether cataloging public T cell receptors could reveal signatures of past pathogen exposure. Using immunosequencing, the study profiled T cell repertoires from 500 to 800 subjects and related those repertoires to cytomegalovirus serostatus. Along with the approximately 700-subject first cohort, a separate validation cohort of over 90 different subjects was used. High-throughput TCR immunosequencing, statistical association of individual TCRs with disease status, and machine learning were combined to predict cytomegalovirus infection status. A later analysis re-analyzed previously published TCR beta repertoires from 666 donors and added high-resolution HLA genotyping to study TCR occurrence patterns. Rather than using new phenotypic data, the later analysis identified candidate immune exposures from TCR beta sequences and from how often those sequences occurred across donors. In an earlier analysis of more than 550 of the donors, high-throughput TCR beta sequencing was used to judge whether each TCR beta V gene segment behaved as functional or pseudogenic. Donor age, sex, ethnicity and CMV serostatus were compiled alongside the repertoire data. A later genetic analysis used genome-wide SNP genotypes for about three fifths of the roughly 700 donors, treating that subset as a discovery cohort. Every discovery cohort repertoire had been produced on one sequencing platform. Class I and class II HLA loci were covered by the typing at four-digit resolution. Typing coverage differed by locus: A, B, C, DRB1 and DQB1 were typed in about 620-630 donors, DQA1 in 500 to 550, DPA1 in 606, and DPB1 in just under 480. Roughly 5 DR-DQ haplotypes were handled as single units for association and clustering, since linkage in the cohort was strong. Among about 370 genotyped donors of the cohort, an average of roughly 230,000 unique TCR beta nucleotide sequences was sequenced per donor, of which approximately 19% were non-productive. What the study reported, not specific to this receptor: The only immune exposure information available for the cohort was CMV serostatus. This cohort had only TCR beta chains sequenced, and the lack of alpha or paired-chain data limited which features could be detected. A total of 150 to 200 TCR beta chains were listed by the study as associated with cytomegalovirus. A further reported finding was that TCR beta sequences accurately predicted the HLA-A and HLA-B alleles for most subjects in the first cohort. The sequencing pipeline was judged likely to have produced a cluster of highly shared sequence variants as a technical artifact. The authors suggested that the approach could potentially be extended to other disease states and immunological phenotypes. A later analysis reported that several top co-occurrence clusters appeared linked to parvovirus B19, influenza, CMV and Epstein-Barr virus. Because counts were too low, roughly 17 rarely observed V segments, including chromosome 9 orphons, were left out of the earlier analysis of several hundred of the donors. Because the 87-base-pair reads could not distinguish some IMGT-functional V segments, including TRBV6-2 and TRBV6-3, those segments were excluded. Correlated functional status among segregating V segments might be attributable to linkage disequilibrium, but an unknown experimental factor could not be ruled out. An earlier analysis of 450 to 750 of the donors showed that most TCR beta V segments appeared in productive rearrangements either about 87% or about 30% of the time, which broadly matched IMGT annotations. Assigning TCR associations to individual alleles was difficult when HLA alleles, especially DR and DQ, strongly co-occurred. A later analysis associated about 17,000 TCR beta sequences with specific HLA alleles at a false discovery rate of 0.05. Because HLA typing was unavailable for some donors at each locus, only the typed subset was used in association tests. According to a later analysis, most CMV-associated TCR beta chains appeared to be HLA-restricted, and the HLA associations seemed to be driven largely by CMV exposure. In a later analysis, HLA-associated TCR beta chains showed more clonal expansion and lower generation probabilities than non-associated chains that were equally common. Compared with the approximately 600-donor mean, donors in an Asian-associated ancestry cluster had fewer N-insertions in productive TCRs, according to a later genetic analysis. A later analysis found that TCR association rates varied across HLA loci, with DRB1 alleles showing the most associated TCRs and HLA-C alleles the fewest. The classifier was reported to diagnose cytomegalovirus status with high specificity and sensitivity in both the original cohort and the validation cohort. Most TCR sequences were observed very rarely across donors, whereas some public TCRs were present in many individuals. Roughly uniform sequencing depth across donors was assumed in presence/absence analyses, although this assumption may not hold. In vitro tests confirmed that a few of the cytomegalovirus-associated TCR beta chains recognize cytomegalovirus antigens. V-gene and J-gene trimming of TCR beta chains was associated with a missense DCLRE1C variant in a later genetic analysis, and the association was replicated in an independent cohort.

The germline V gene gives CDR1 as SGHAT and CDR2 as FQNNGV. The CDR3 runs 16 residues from the cysteine to the phenylalanine. The read is trimmed to its CDR3 DNA, 48 bases read in frame from base 1. V has 5 bases trimmed and J has 3 bases trimmed; junction bases matching no gene number 13. The cohort consisted of 600 to 750 healthy bone marrow donors. At the time of sampling, every cohort member was nominally healthy, though immune exposures that went unrecorded were likely present. The donor was CMV seronegative and was included in the group of under 450 seronegative cohort members. Each donor provided a peripheral blood sample, and peripheral blood mononuclear cells were used for TCR beta sequencing. The Qiagen DNeasy Blood Extraction Kit was used to extract genomic DNA from the blood cell samples. The library was prepared using the immunoSEQ multiplex PCR assay. For the multiplex PCR, a mixture combining 60 forward primers for TCR Vbeta segments and 13 reverse primers for TCR Jbeta segments was used. The CDR3 region of rearranged TCR beta genes was amplified from genomic DNA with a multiplex PCR assay. Amplified TCR beta libraries were sequenced as 87-base-pair reads on the Illumina HiSeq System. Regarding the original processing steps: In a later analysis, tens of millions of unique TCR beta chains were counted across the 690 or so repertoires, and roughly 11 million of these chains were shared by at least two donors. To remove PCR and sequencing errors, raw reads were error-corrected and collapsed into unique sequences using a nearest-neighbor algorithm that merged closely related sequences. V, D and J gene segments were assigned by aligning CDR3 sequences to IMGT reference sequences. Each retained sequence needed at least a six-nucleotide match to both a V gene segment and a J gene segment. A rearrangement was called productive if the CDR3 had no stop codons and remained in frame with V and J, and every other rearrangement was called non-productive. CDR3 was defined by IMGT convention, running from the second conserved V-encoded cysteine to the conserved J-encoded phenylalanine. Sequences without an unambiguous match to a single V gene segment were excluded from the earlier analysis of a few hundred of the donors. An earlier analysis of under 750 of the donors called V segments functional above 56.7% productive rearrangements and segregating when the between-donor standard deviation exceeded 5%. To diagnose cytomegalovirus status from the catalog of TCR beta chain sequences, a statistical classification framework was built. V and J gene assignment, in a later analysis, came from comparing TCR nucleotide sequences with IMGT/GENE-DB human TR gene sequences. The TCRdist pipeline was used in a later analysis to assign CDR3 sequences and most-parsimonious VDJ recombination scenarios. In a later analysis, each TCR beta chain was defined by its CDR3 amino acid sequence together with its V-gene family, and reads without a unique V-gene family were excluded. In a later analysis, approximately 590 highly shared, low-generation-probability nucleotide sequences were removed to address suspected cross-contamination and a sequencing artifact. In a later analysis, a clonal expansion index for each public chain was calculated from normalized within-repertoire ranks of inferred template counts. Generation probabilities in a later analysis came from a VDJ recombination model fitted to out-of-frame rearrangements, and those results were checked against IGoR. In a later analysis, hypergeometric tests were used to score TCR-TCR, TCR-HLA and TCR-CMV co-occurrence, with a repertoire-size bias correction applied to TCR pairs. In a later analysis, false discovery rates were estimated by permuting HLA or CMV assignments 20 times. A later analysis grouped co-occurring TCRs with DBSCAN, adding TCRdist sequence similarity when clustering within HLA-allele-positive subsets. For co-occurrence clustering, repertoires with fewer than 30,000 or more than 120,000 public chains were excluded, along with 4 to 6 repertoires with anomalous nucleotide sharing. TCRdb retrieved this table from immuneACCESS and kept in-frame rearrangements only. Not all clones are present; in checked studies, unresolved V genes account for under half, and no reason is known for the remainder. V, J and clone size derive from that table, while D and trimming were established from the DNA sequence. The sample has 150,000 to 200,000 clones on record, roughly 90% of them singletons. Of the sample, just under 2% is held by the ten largest clones.

The clonotype comes from a woman aged 18-35 years in good health and CMV-seronegative. The rearrangement combines TRBV11-2 with TRBJ2-7; 7 nucleotides in the junction match TRBD2. The sample was PBMCs. The CDR3: CASSRLMGAGDYEQYF. The DNA is TGTGCCAGCAGCCGTCTCATGGGTGCGGGGGACTACGAGCAGTACTTC.